This T cell receptor (beta chain) was sequenced in a study of blood T cell repertoires in COVID-19 (dated by TCRdb to 2018 to 2020). About the study as a whole: Collaborator samples came from the United States, Italy and Spain and covered acute and convalescent phases of COVID-19. The prospective study material was composed of cDNA or gDNA derived from T cells, B-cell-depleted T cells, or PBMCs. Subjects who had been exposed to COVID-19, were actively infected with it, or had recovered from it provided the deeply sampled blood TCRbeta repertoires that made up the dataset. The repertoires were released in a freely available public database meant as a resource for research on the immune response to SARS-CoV-2. The samples were drawn from two sources: the first 160 participants of the ongoing ImmuneRACE study, and 1,200 or so subjects contributed by 6 global collaborators. The sample metadata nearly always contained a de-identified subject ID, COVID-19 status, age in years and sex. Where available, HLA class I and class II types were obtained from metadata supplied by the sample provider rather than from assay-based typing. Study-level results and caveats: How much clinical and demographic metadata was included differed by source and by participant, and the metadata was provided uncurated.

On this clone: No antigen is known for it. No quality values exist for individual bases; no much larger clone is one base distant.

Reading the germline V gene (reference sequence) gives CDR1 GTSNPN and CDR2 SVGIG. V loses 3 bases of germline sequence and J loses 0 bases, and the interval between the two ends is 12 bases. Counted from cysteine to phenylalanine, this CDR3 has 14 amino acids. The CDR3 DNA has 42 bases and is translated from base 1. In the prospective study, participants were roughly 18 to 100 years old, resided in about two dozen geographic areas of the United States, and were enrolled through a virtual design. In the prospective study, participants were assigned to cohorts based on the clinical history participants reported in a screening survey and a study questionnaire. Recovered participants in ImmuneRACE Cohort 3 were defined as having two consecutive negative NP/OP PCR tests, clearance from a healthcare professional, or resolution of symptoms. Each participant in the prospective study had whole blood, serum and a nasopharyngeal or oropharyngeal swab collected by mobile phlebotomists. Participants in the prospective study had the option to provide additional blood draws and questionnaires over a 2-month period. Before DNA extraction, prospective study blood samples were shipped either frozen or at room temperature.

TCRbeta CDR3 regions were amplified from genomic DNA using the immunoSEQ Assay, a bias-controlled multiplex PCR. Concerning the study's data processing: Within the assay, amplification of reference gene primers was used to estimate how many nucleated cells each sample contained. To quantify the absolute abundance of each unique TCRbeta CDR3 rearrangement, sequence reads were collapsed and filtered. For each sample, productive Simpson clonality was calculated as the square root of Simpson's diversity index over productive rearrangements. Drawn from immuneACCESS, this table holds only the in-frame rearrangements with V and J called that TCRdb kept. Clones are partly lost; checked studies trace under half to an unresolved V gene and leave the rest unexplained. D and trimming come from the DNA, and the V and J calls and clone size come from that table. For this sample there are fewer than 350,000 clones; approximately 91% appear just once. The top ten clonotypes cover around 1.7% of the sample.

The chain is encoded by TRBV30 joined to TRBJ2-7, with a weak D call of TRBD1 (5 bases match). The sequenced sample consisted of PBMCs or T cells enriched from blood (not recorded which). The clonotype comes from a woman aged 35 to 49 who had recovered from COVID-19. The CDR3 in this case is CAWRPRQFSYEQYF. The bases are TGTGCCTGGAGACCCCGACAGTTCTCCTACGAGCAGTACTTC.